Detailed here is one TCR beta chain. Its target antigen remains unknown. No per-base quality is available; no much larger clone lies one base away. The germline V gene encodes CDR1 LNHDA and CDR2 SQIVND (reference sequence). The CDR3 goes from the cysteine to the phenylalanine over 15 residues. The retained sequence is limited to the CDR3, 45 bases, with the frame set at the first base. V is reduced by 6 bases and J by 6 bases, leaving a spacing of 18 bases between them. The CDR3 regions of human TCRbeta chains were analyzed by immunosequencing. As for the original processing: Repertoire TCRs were checked for matches against a reference library of SARS-CoV-2-specific TCRs that had been generated using the MIRA antigen-specificity platform. Breadth was defined as the fraction of unique TCRs that were SARS-CoV-2-associated, and depth was defined as the fraction of total T cells that were SARS-CoV-2-associated. Using the MIRA data, each spike-specific TCR was mapped to the spike region that the TCR reacts to and placed in a CD4 or CD8 class. Log10-transformed breadth and depth values were compared by one-way ANOVA with Sidak's multiple comparisons tests. TCRdb provides this immuneACCESS table in a form limited to in-frame rearrangements. Some clones are lacking; in checked studies, under half of them reflect an unresolved V gene, and why the rest are absent is not known. V, J and clone size are those of that table, while D and trimming were read from the DNA. The sample table records approximately 100,000 clones; approximately 90% of these occur just once. The top ten constitute about 5% of the sample.

The intended sense of this specimen's time point label: about 28 days (+/-7) after the second vaccine dose. AZD1222 recipients given second doses at about 4 weeks or at about 12 weeks were pooled, since spike-specific TCR depth and breadth were not found to differ between the two schedules. Samples from vaccinated people were obtained from the UK trials COV001 and COV002, which included a single-blind randomized controlled phase 2/3 trial of AZD1222 (ChAdOx1 nCoV-19) in healthy adults. For TCRbeta chain sequencing, PBMC samples from trial participants were taken at day 0 and at day 28 after the second dose. The data stem from a study of T cell responses to AZD1222 COVID-19 vaccine (dated by TCRdb to the early 2020s). About the full investigation: TCR sequencing covered roughly 230 trial participants: 207 given two doses of AZD1222 and 26 given two doses of MenACWY control vaccine. Trial participants were enrolled by age into subgroups of 18-55, 56-69 and 70-plus years, and around 140, 26 and 57 TCR-sequenced participants, respectively, were included in these subgroups.

What the research found in general, with its limitations: The 56-69-year group was small, and its depth increase did not reach significance, likely because of low power. Reportedly, almost half of the unique spike-specific TCRs recognized epitopes lying outside the regions that are mutated in the B.1.351 and B.1.1.7 variants. Participants were mostly white British, with more females than males. The authors suggested clonal diversity may have been underestimated. The vaccine-associated CD4 TCRs covered the entire spike protein, and the dominant responses fell in regions 160-218 and 743-854. Spike-specific TCR breadth and depth rose significantly after two AZD1222 doses compared with day 0 and with MenACWY recipients. Conclusions about previously exposed vaccinees are limited because only six or seven AZD1222 recipients were SARS-CoV-2 seropositive at baseline. Because no samples from the day 14 peak response were available, repertoires could be characterized only after the peak T cell response.

The source material was peripheral blood, sampled 28 days after the second AZD1222 dose. The V and J genes are TRBV19 and TRBJ1-5, with no reliable assignment of the D segment. The source of this sequence is an adult who received the AZD1222 COVID-19 vaccine. In nucleotides, the sequence is TGTGCCAGTAGCTCCCTAGCGGCGGCGGCTCAGCCCCAGCATTTT. Its coded protein is CASSSLAAAAQPQHF.